This T cell receptor (beta chain) emerged from a study of CD8 T cells in ankylosing spondylitis. Study conclusions and caveats: Matched ankylosing spondylitis synovial fluid reportedly showed significant enrichment of disease-linked clones. In reactive arthritis synovial fluid and blood, some motif variants had been reported before. Blood from ankylosing spondylitis patients appeared to carry a characteristic roughly eight-variant TCR beta motif. Disease-linked clones bore a CD8+ phenotype, appearing relatively rarely in peripheral blood.

CDR1 ENHRY and CDR2 SYGVKD come from the germline V gene. The CDR3 length is 16 residues. V shed 0 bases, J shed 4 bases, and the junction held 2 bases outside the gene matches. On this clonotype: The antigen remains unidentified.

For TCR beta, libraries came from quantitative 5'-RACE with molecular barcodes. TCRdb re-analysed the 5' RACE reads in MiXCR, keeping a single row per CDR3 protein. The repertoire holds roughly 440,000 distinct CDR3 sequences, with under 20% as singletons. Sequenced material: blood, either unsorted or a sorted T cell fraction (not recorded which). The chain recombines TRBV10-3 with TRBJ2-1; 11 bases fit TRBD2. The source is a male donor with ankylosing spondylitis. The CDR3 region is CAISESGLAVYNEQFF. The DNA for the CDR3 is TGTGCCATCAGTGAGTCGGGACTAGCGGTTTACAATGAGCAGTTCTTC.